Sequencing of this T cell receptor (beta chain) was carried out in a study of blood T cell repertoires in COVID-19. The study recruited people aged about 18 to 95 years across approximately 23 US areas. Here immunoSEQ multiplex PCR was the method, and the copy in TCRdb shows in-frame clones only, minus some. The sample has under 150,000 clones; approximately 86% are singletons. This CDR3 is built from 13 residues. CDR1 and CDR2 from the germline V gene are MNHEY and SMNVEV (reference sequence). Trimming took 8 bases from V and 7 from J; bases not matched to a gene: 7. The sequence was collected from a woman in her forties or fifties who had recovered from COVID-19. The chain carries TRBV27 and TRBJ1-2; 10 bases match TRBD1. Sequencing used PBMCs or T cells enriched from blood (not recorded which). DNA of the CDR3: TGTGCCAGCCGACAGGGGGCAAGCTTTGGCTACACCTTC. This sequence encodes CASRQGASFGYTF.